This section outlines one T cell receptor (beta chain) sequence together with its context. This sample is drawn from a study of immune characterization of retroperitoneal liposarcoma. Using its own MiXCR run on the PCR reads, TCRdb lists one record per CDR3 protein. The sample records around 10,000 distinct CDR3 sequences, approximately 46% being singletons. The sequencing input was tumor tissue. This clonotype was sampled from a female donor with retroperitoneal liposarcoma.

For the CDR3, the DNA is TGTGCCAGCGCGACGGACACCACAGATACGCAGTATTTT. It yields the protein CASATDTTDTQYF. This chain joins TRBV6-5 and TRBJ2-3; TRBD1 is a possible D gene (5 bases). This CDR3 comprises 13 residues. From germline, CDR1 is MNHEY and CDR2 SVGAGI. V was clipped by 8 bases and J by 2 bases, with 11 bases between them.